The 26 T cell receptor beta chains given below trace back to one sample, sequenced in a study of blood T cell repertoires in COVID-19. The data were produced by immunoSEQ multiplex PCR, yet TCRdb's version contains in-frame clones alone and is incomplete. The sample carries more than 65,000 clones, about four fifths recorded once. Sequenced material: peripheral blood. The source of these receptors is a woman aged 60 to 75 with acute or convalescent COVID-19.

The chain links TRBV27 to TRBJ2-5, with 9 nucleotides matching TRBD2. In germline, CDR1 is MNHEY, CDR2 SMNVEV (reference sequence). Trimming took 5 bases from V and 6 from J; bases not matched to a gene: 1. This CDR3 contains 12 residues. This CDR3 is CASSTSGQTQYF. CDR3 nucleotides: TGTGCCAGCAGTACTAGCGGGCAGACCCAGTACTTC.

This chain connects TRBV28 to TRBJ2-7; 10 bases are shared with TRBD1. J gave up 3 bases and V 3 bases, and 5 bases lay outside the gene matches. CDR3 length: 15 amino acids. Germline V gives CDR1 MDHEN, CDR2 SYDVKM. CDR3 bases: TGTGCCAGCAGTTTTGAGACAGGGGGCCTCTACGAGCAGTACTTC. This gives the protein CASSFETGGLYEQYF.

The chain employs TRBV12-3 or TRBV12-4 and TRBJ2-7; 7 nucleotides line up with TRBD1. The CDR3 spans 13 residues. The V and J ends lost 2 bases and 7 bases, in that order; junction bases with no gene match: 5. The CDR3, as DNA: TGTGCCAGCAGTTTAAGGGACAGTGGGGAGCAGTACTTC. It codes for CASSLRDSGEQYF.

This rearrangement joins TRBV12-3 or TRBV12-4 to TRBJ2-7, with D possibly TRBD1 on 6 matching bases. Trimming removed 7 bases at V and 9 bases at J, with 13 bases between. CDR3 length: 11 residues. CDR3 sequence (DNA): TGTGCCAGCACCGCCGCAGGGGTGCAGTACTTC. Its translation is CASTAAGVQYF.

This clone has a handful of counts. The chain carries TRBV11-2 and TRBJ2-1; D may be TRBD2 (6 bases). Germline V gene sequence: CDR1 SGHAT, CDR2 FQNNGV. V lost 0 bases and J lost 14, with 14 bases in between. CDR3 length: 13 residues. CDR3 sequence (DNA): TGTGCCAGCAGCTTAGATCTTATGGGCGGGGAGTTCTTC. Its protein product is CASSLDLMGGEFF.

This clone occurred once. V and J are TRBV7-2 and TRBJ2-4; 9 nucleotides agree with TRBD1. The junction had 4 bases not matched to a gene; V was cut back by 5 bases and J by 2 bases. The V gene's germline CDR1 is SGHTA and CDR2 FQGNSA. This CDR3 spans 15 amino acids. The CDR3 region has the DNA TGTGCCAGCAGCAGGGACAGGGTGTCCAAAAACATTCAGTACTTC. The encoded protein is CASSRDRVSKNIQYF.

This sequence joins TRBV5-6 and TRBJ2-5; D unclear. V was trimmed by 4 bases and J by 2 bases, leaving 15 bases between them. This CDR3 comprises 15 residues. CDR1 SGHDT and CDR2 YYEEEE come from the germline V gene. Here the CDR3 reads CASSELRQGQETQYF. DNA for the CDR3: TGTGCCAGCAGCGAACTCAGACAAGGTCAAGAGACCCAGTACTTC.

This chain uses TRBV27 with TRBJ1-1; no clear D. V lost 10 bases and J lost 0, with 12 bases in between. CDR1 is MNHEY and CDR2 is SMNVEV in the germline V gene (reference sequence). The CDR3 length is 13 residues. The CDR3 DNA sequence: TGTGCCACCTCGCGACTGCTGAACACTGAAGCTTTCTTT. It yields the protein CATSRLLNTEAFF.

V gene TRBV19 combines with J gene TRBJ1-2; D is ambiguous. Per the germline V gene, CDR1 is LNHDA and CDR2 is SQIVND (reference sequence). V gave up 6 bases and J gave up 0 bases, with 8 bases separating them. The CDR3 runs 13 residues. The CDR3 coding sequence is TGTGCCAGTAGGGGCGATCCTAACTATGGCTACACCTTC. It is translated as CASRGDPNYGYTF.

The chain has TRBV5-1 and TRBJ1-1, with 10 bases that match TRBD1. The germline V gene encodes CDR1 SGHRS and CDR2 YFSETQ. The CDR3 length is 18 residues. V shed 3 bases, J shed 3 bases, and the junction held 14 bases outside the gene matches. The CDR3 DNA reads as TGCGCCAGCAGCTCCTACATTTTACGGGACAGGGGCGACACTGAAGCTTTCTTT. Its translation is CASSSYILRDRGDTEAFF.

Only a few counts were recorded for this clone. The V and J genes are TRBV7-6 and TRBJ2-2, with 10 bases lining up with TRBD1. The V gene's germline CDR1 is SGHVS and CDR2 FNYEAQ. After removal of 1 base from V and 1 base from J, the junction contained 9 bases not matched to a gene. The CDR3 extends over 19 amino acids. Here the CDR3 reads CASSLVEPGTGVNTGELFF. In DNA form, the CDR3 reads TGTGCCAGCAGCTTAGTGGAACCCGGGACAGGGGTGAACACCGGGGAGCTGTTTTTT.

The chain recombines TRBV5-1 with TRBJ2-1; D is possibly TRBD2 (6 bases). This CDR3 region has 15 residues. V was clipped by 4 bases and J by 6 bases, with 17 bases between them. The V gene's germline CDR1 is SGHRS and CDR2 YFSETQ. The CDR3 DNA reads as TGCGCCAGCAGCGGAGGCCGGGAGCCCCTCAATGAGCAGTTCTTC. This sequence encodes CASSGGREPLNEQFF.

This clone showed up many times. The J gene is TRBJ2-2, the V gene TRBV19, with D perhaps TRBD2 (6 bases). Germline V CDR1 and CDR2: LNHDA, SQIVND (reference sequence). This CDR3 has 14 residues. Deletions cut 7 bases from V and 4 bases from J, with 13 bases between. The CDR3 sequence is CASTGGEATGELFF. In DNA form, the CDR3 reads TGTGCCAGTACAGGAGGGGAGGCCACCGGGGAGCTGTTTTTT.

This chain links TRBV9 with TRBJ1-4; tentative D call: TRBD1 (6 bases). Germline V gene lookup returns CDR1 SGDLS and CDR2 YYNGEE. CDR3 length: 17 amino acids. V lost 3 bases to trimming and J lost 7 bases, with 22 bases between them. The CDR3 coding sequence is TGTGCCAGCAGCGACCCGAGGGGGAATAGGGGAGTTGAAAAACTGTTTTTT. Translating gives CASSDPRGNRGVEKLFF.

The genes are TRBV2 and TRBJ1-1; 8 nucleotides align to TRBD1. From germline, CDR1 is SNHLY and CDR2 FYNNEI. This CDR3 contains 15 residues. J lost 2 bases, V lost 4 bases, and 6 bases had no gene match. CDR3 DNA: TGTGCCAGCAGTGCGTACGGGACAGGTAACACTGAAGCTTTCTTT. It translates to CASSAYGTGNTEAFF.

The CDR3, as DNA: TGCGCCAGCAGCCAGGACATTGACACTGAAGCTTTCTTT. The encoded protein is CASSQDIDTEAFF. The chain is built from TRBV5-1 and TRBJ1-1, with D perhaps TRBD1 (5 bases). The CDR3 consists of 13 residues. Between the trimmed V and J ends, which lost 4 bases and 3 bases, there was a span of 10 bases. The germline V gene has CDR1 SGHRS and CDR2 YFSETQ.

This clone was picked up a small number of times. The genes are TRBV4-1 and TRBJ2-7; 9 bases are shared with TRBD1. V lost 0 bases, J lost 3 bases, and 3 bases stayed unmatched. Germline lookup yields CDR1 MGHRA and CDR2 YSYEKL. CDR3 length: 15 amino acids. The CDR3 region is CASSQDHRGLYEQYF. The CDR3 nucleotides read TGCGCCAGCAGCCAAGACCACAGGGGGCTCTACGAGCAGTACTTC.

V and J are TRBV3-1 (or the pseudogene TRBV3-2) and TRBJ2-2, with a possible D match to TRBD2 (7 bases). CDR1 and CDR2 from the germline V gene are LGHDT and YNNKEL (reference sequence). The V and J ends lost 0 bases and 4 bases respectively, with 15 bases between them. CDR3 length: 17 residues. The CDR3 DNA reads TGTGCCAGCAGCCAAGATTCACGGGGGGCGGTCACCGGGGAGCTGTTTTTT. This gives the protein CASSQDSRGAVTGELFF.

This rearrangement joins TRBV5-1 to TRBJ2-2, with 9 bases that match TRBD1. The CDR3 is 15 amino acids. Germline loops: CDR1 SGHRS, CDR2 YFSETQ. The ends lost 5 bases at V and 6 bases at J; junction bases unmatched: 8. DNA of the CDR3: TGCGCCAGCAGACCGGGACAGGGCTATGCCGGGGAGCTGTTTTTT. Translation gives CASRPGQGYAGELFF.

The chain couples TRBV19 to TRBJ1-4, with D hard to call. The CDR3 contains 19 residues. Deletions cut 5 bases from V and 4 bases from J, with 26 bases between. Germline V lookup: CDR1 LNHDA, CDR2 SQIVND (reference sequence). CDR3 DNA sequence: TGTGCCAGTAGTCCCGACACCTACTCTGCCTCAACCATTAATGAAAAACTGTTTTTT. Translation: CASSPDTYSASTINEKLFF. Full variable domain (rest looked up from reference TRBV19 and TRBJ1-4): DGGITQSPKYLFRKEGQNVTLSCEQNLNHDAMYWYRQDPGQGLRLIYYSQIVNDFQKGDIAEGYSVSREKKESFPLTVTSAQKNPTAFYLCASSPDTYSASTINEKLFFGSGTQLSVL.

This chain connects TRBV11-2 to TRBJ2-1; D is perhaps TRBD2 (5 bases). CDR1 SGHAT and CDR2 FQNNGV come from the germline V gene. V lost 2 bases to trimming and J lost 8 bases, with 13 bases between them. CDR3 size: 14 residues. Written as DNA, the CDR3 is TGTGCCAGCAGCTTACACAAAGCGGACCATGAGCAGTTCTTC. As protein: CASSLHKADHEQFF.

The chain carries TRBV18 and TRBJ2-7, with D unresolved. The germline gives CDR1 KGHSH, CDR2 LQKENI. V lost 6 bases and J 7 bases, leaving 19 bases between the germline ends. This CDR3 contains 14 residues. This CDR3 reads CASSREMVPGEQYF. The DNA for the CDR3 is TGTGCCAGCTCCCGCGAGATGGTGCCCGGTGAGCAGTACTTC.

The J gene is TRBJ2-1, the V gene TRBV6-6, with TRBD2 as a possible D gene (6 bases). The V gene lost 6 bases and the J gene lost 8 bases, with 11 bases spanning the gap. The germline V gene encodes CDR1 MNHNY and CDR2 SVGAGI (reference sequence). This CDR3 has 12 residues. CDR3 region: CASSPASDEQFF. The CDR3 DNA reads as TGTGCCAGCAGCCCCGCTAGCGATGAGCAGTTCTTC.

In its sample, this clone was seen a few times. The chain recombines TRBV7-3 with TRBJ2-3, with TRBD1 identical over 9 bases. After removal of 7 bases from V and 2 bases from J, the junction contained 4 bases not matched to a gene. The CDR3 sequence is 14 residues long. Germline V CDR1 and CDR2: SGHTA, FQGTGA. CDR3 sequence: CASKGQGYTDTQYF. CDR3 nucleotides: TGTGCCAGCAAGGGACAGGGATACACAGATACGCAGTATTTT.

The chain recombines TRBV27 with TRBJ1-1; maybe TRBD1 (5 bases). V shed 4 bases and J shed 2 bases, with 14 bases lying between them. The germline CDR1 and CDR2 sequences are MNHEY and SMNVEV (reference sequence). The CDR3 extends over 15 amino acids. This CDR3 reads CASSSPGMGNTEAFF. The CDR3 DNA follows: TGTGCCAGCAGTTCGCCAGGGATGGGTAACACTGAAGCTTTCTTT.

The V call is TRBV28, the J call TRBJ2-4, with TRBD1 identical over 9 bases. This CDR3 is 14 amino acids long. CDR1 MDHEN and CDR2 SYDVKM come from the germline V gene. Trimming cost V 4 bases and J 3 bases; bases outside gene matches: 1. The CDR3 bases are TGTGCCAGCAGTTCGACAGGGGGCAAAAACATTCAGTACTTC. Protein product: CASSSTGGKNIQYF.